The 10 T cell receptor beta chains below all came from one sample that was sequenced in a study of radiation and T cells in renal cell carcinoma. Noted treatment: treatment-naive control, cytoreductive nephrectomy. TCRdb's table, derived via immunoSEQ multiplex PCR, lists solely in-frame clones and lacks some. Among around 22,000 clones listed, about three fifths were seen once. Sample: tumor tissue, taken from a patient whose treatment was nephrectomy without radiotherapy. The source of these receptors is a man aged 40-49 years with renal cell carcinoma.

This clone was counted at least ten times. This chain uses TRBV11-2 with TRBJ2-2; no clear D gene. This CDR3 comprises 13 residues. Germline loops: CDR1 SGHAT, CDR2 FQNNGV. V shed 5 bases and J shed 0 bases, with 4 bases lying between them. CDR3 sequence reads: CASSPSNTGELFF. DNA for the CDR3: TGTGCCAGCAGCCCCTCGAACACCGGGGAGCTGTTTTTT.

The chain employs TRBV4-3 and TRBJ1-2, with D hard to call. This CDR3 has 14 residues. The V gene's germline CDR1 is LGHNA and CDR2 YSLEER. Trimming took 1 base from V and 8 from J, leaving 14 bases between them. CDR3 nucleotide sequence: TGCGCCAGCAGCCAAGGAGGCGGGGTCGGGGGCTACACCTTC. This codes for CASSQGGGVGGYTF.

The J gene is TRBJ1-5, the V gene TRBV7-9; D call uncertain. Germline V gene sequence: CDR1 SEHNR, CDR2 FQNEAQ (reference sequence). Between the trimmed V and J ends, which lost 2 bases and 0 bases, there was a span of 8 bases. The CDR3 runs to 15 residues. The chain's CDR3 is CASSLSEHSNQPQHF. As DNA, the CDR3 is TGTGCCAGCAGCTTATCAGAGCATAGCAATCAGCCCCAGCATTTT.

This sequence joins TRBV7-2 and TRBJ1-1; 8 bases match TRBD1. The germline V gene encodes CDR1 SGHTA and CDR2 FQGNSA. The CDR3 runs to 15 residues. V lost 4 bases, J lost 0 bases, and 4 bases stayed unmatched. The CDR3 nucleotides are TGTGCCAGCAGCTCGGGACAGGCCCTGAACACTGAAGCTTTCTTT. This sequence encodes CASSSGQALNTEAFF.

The chain recombines TRBV6-6 with TRBJ1-3, with D perhaps matching TRBD1 (6 bases). Germline CDR1 reads MNHNY; CDR2 reads SVGAGI (reference sequence). The CDR3 consists of 15 residues. The V gene lost 2 bases and the J gene lost 2 bases, with 10 bases spanning the gap. In nucleotides, the CDR3 is TGTGCCAGCAGTTACGGGGGCGGGACTGGAAACACCATATATTTT. Its translation is CASSYGGGTGNTIYF.

The table lists this clone with a count of one. The rearrangement links TRBV10-2 to TRBJ1-3; D is uncertain. The V gene's germline CDR1 is WSHSY and CDR2 SAAADI. The CDR3 has 13 residues. V was shortened by 2 bases and J by 2 bases, with 4 bases between the two germline ends. The CDR3 bases are TGCGCCAGCAGTGAGCCAGCTGGAAACACCATATATTTT. Protein: CASSEPAGNTIYF.

This clone was detected a few times. The chain carries TRBV11-2 and TRBJ1-3; 7 bases align to TRBD1. The CDR3 is 17 residues long. Germline CDR1 SGHAT, CDR2 FQNNGV. Trimming cost V 1 base and J 3 bases; bases outside gene matches: 9. The chain's CDR3 is CASSLAVRTGYGNTIYF. The CDR3 bases are TGTGCCAGCAGCTTAGCAGTTCGGACAGGCTATGGAAACACCATATATTTT.

The V and J genes are TRBV5-4 and TRBJ2-1; weak D call: TRBD2 (7 bases). V shed 0 bases and J shed 9 bases, with 10 bases lying between them. The CDR3 spans 13 residues. Germline CDR1 and CDR2: SGHNT and YYREEE (reference sequence). CDR3: CASSLDRGGEQFF. CDR3 DNA: TGTGCCAGCAGCTTGGATAGGGGGGGTGAGCAGTTCTTC.

A few counts support this clone. J is TRBJ1-2 and V is TRBV20-1; 7 bases align to TRBD1. This CDR3 comprises 11 residues. The germline CDR1 and CDR2 sequences are DFQATT and SNEGSKA (reference sequence). The CDR3 DNA reads TGCAGCCCTACAGGGGACTATGGCTACACCTTC. This encodes CSPTGDYGYTF.

V is TRBV4-2 and J is TRBJ2-7; D uncertain. Trimming pared 4 bases from V and 3 bases from J, leaving 16 bases between. The germline V gene has CDR1 LGHNA and CDR2 YNFKEQ. The CDR3 is made up of 15 amino acids. The CDR3 DNA reads TGTGCCAGCAGCCCCCAGAAAGATGAGAGCTACGAGCAGTACTTC. It is translated as CASSPQKDESYEQYF.